One sample yielded the 5 T cell receptor beta chains listed below, sequenced in a study of blood T cell repertoires in COVID-19. Assay used: immunoSEQ multiplex PCR; TCRdb lists only in-frame clones, some missing. The sample carries about 190,000 clones, around 85% recorded once. The specimen sequenced was peripheral blood. The receptors come from a man aged 65-85 years with active or convalescent COVID-19.

The chain combines TRBV7-6 with TRBJ1-3; tentative D call: TRBD1 (5 bases). From germline, CDR1 is SGHVS and CDR2 FNYEAQ. This CDR3 has 16 residues. Trimming shortened V by 1 base and J by 0 bases, and 10 bases separated the two germline ends. The CDR3 nucleotides are TGTGCCAGCAGCTTAGACCCCGGGGGCTCTGGAAACACCATATATTTT. Residues: CASSLDPGGSGNTIYF. The entire variable domain, with the rest obtained from reference TRBV7-6 and TRBJ1-3, is as follows: GAGVSQSPRYKVTKRGQDVALRCDPISGHVSLYWYRQALGQGPEFLTYFNYEAQQDKSGLPNDRFSAERPEGSISTLTIQRTEQRDSAMYRCASSLDPGGSGNTIYFGEGSWLTVV.

V and J are TRBV5-1 and TRBJ2-7; TRBD1 matches at 10 bases. The germline CDR1 and CDR2 sequences are SGHRS and YFSETQ. The trim removed 6 bases at V and 3 bases at J, leaving 3 bases unmatched. The CDR3 covers 13 residues. CDR3 DNA: TGCGCCAGCAAGCGGGACAGGGGCTACGAGCAGTACTTC. Protein product: CASKRDRGYEQYF.

The V and J genes are TRBV18 and TRBJ2-7; perhaps TRBD1 as D (6 bases). The CDR3 contains 14 residues. V was trimmed by 1 base and J by 0 bases, leaving 7 bases between them. The germline gives CDR1 KGHSH, CDR2 LQKENI. The CDR3 DNA reads TGTGCCAGCTCACCACGACAGGACTCCTACGAGCAGTACTTC. This gives the protein CASSPRQDSYEQYF.

The chain recombines TRBV28 with TRBJ2-1; D not resolved. CDR3 length equals 13 residues. Trimming pared 6 bases from V and 2 bases from J, leaving 8 bases between. CDR1 is MDHEN, CDR2 SYDVKM, per germline. The CDR3 sequence is CASRFTAYNEQFF. The CDR3 bases are TGTGCCAGCAGATTCACAGCCTACAATGAGCAGTTCTTC.

The chain has TRBV27 and TRBJ1-1, with D tentatively TRBD1 (5 bases). Trimming shortened V by 5 bases and J by 1 base, and 11 bases separated the two germline ends. Germline V lookup: CDR1 MNHEY, CDR2 SMNVEV (reference sequence). The CDR3 totals 14 residues. The CDR3 nucleotides read TGTGCCAGCAGTCGCAGACAGCGGAACACTGAAGCTTTCTTT. Protein product: CASSRRQRNTEAFF.